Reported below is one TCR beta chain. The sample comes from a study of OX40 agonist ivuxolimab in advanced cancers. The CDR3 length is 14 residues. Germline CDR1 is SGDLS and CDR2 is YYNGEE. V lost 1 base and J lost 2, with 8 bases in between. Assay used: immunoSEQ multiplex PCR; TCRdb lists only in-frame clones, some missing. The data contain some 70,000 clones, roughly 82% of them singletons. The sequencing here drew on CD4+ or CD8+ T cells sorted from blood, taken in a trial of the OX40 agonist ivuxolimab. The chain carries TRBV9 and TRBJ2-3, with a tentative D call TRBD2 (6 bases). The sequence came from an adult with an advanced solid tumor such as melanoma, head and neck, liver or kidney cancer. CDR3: CASSVQGLTDTQYF. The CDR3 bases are TGTGCCAGCAGCGTACAGGGACTCACAGATACGCAGTATTTT.